A single sample gave rise to the 21 T cell receptor beta chains below, sequenced in a study of cytomegalovirus exposure and HLA in healthy donors. The PCR ran on 60 Vbeta and 13 Jbeta primers. Sequenced by immunoSEQ multiplex PCR; TCRdb stores in-frame clones only, minus some. Of around 150,000 clones listed, approximately 72% were seen once; the top ten hold approximately 2.1%. What was sequenced was PBMCs. The source of these receptors is a man between 40 and 49 years old in good health and CMV-seronegative.

This chain links TRBV7-9 with TRBJ1-2; D perhaps matches TRBD1 (6 bases). The germline V gene encodes CDR1 SEHNR and CDR2 FQNEAQ (reference sequence). The CDR3 is 17 residues long. Trimming removed 2 bases from V and 6 bases from J, with 22 bases in between. The CDR3 is CASSLYVAGDRLDGYTF. CDR3 DNA sequence: TGTGCCAGCAGCTTATACGTTGCGGGAGACAGGCTGGATGGCTACACCTTC.

This rearrangement joins TRBV28 to TRBJ2-7, with 10 bases fitting TRBD1. V dropped 7 bases and J dropped 4; count of bases not matched to a gene: 16. CDR3 size: 17 residues. Germline CDR1 reads MDHEN; CDR2 reads SYDVKM. The CDR3 loop is CASITGSPGQGKYEQYF. CDR3 coding DNA: TGTGCCAGCATCACCGGGTCACCGGGACAGGGGAAGTACGAGCAGTACTTC.

In its sample, this clone was seen a few times. The sample holds other DNA sequences that translate to the same CDR3. The chain carries TRBV9 and TRBJ2-7, with 11 bases aligning to TRBD1. V lost 0 bases, J lost 5 bases, and 4 bases stayed unmatched. Germline CDR1 reads SGDLS; CDR2 reads YYNGEE. CDR3 length: 15 amino acids. CDR3 sequence (DNA): TGTGCCAGCAGCGTAGCCGGGACAGGGGGGGACGAGCAGTACTTC. The encoded protein is CASSVAGTGGDEQYF.

This chain joins TRBV5-1 and TRBJ1-1; 8 bases align to TRBD1. The junction had 11 bases not matched to a gene; V was cut back by 4 bases and J by 0 bases. Per the germline V gene, CDR1 is SGHRS and CDR2 is YFSETQ. The CDR3 extends over 17 amino acids. The CDR3 here is CASSPLDRASMNTEAFF. In nucleotides, the CDR3 is TGCGCCAGCAGCCCATTGGACAGGGCATCGATGAACACTGAAGCTTTCTTT. The full variable domain, in which reference TRBV5-1 and TRBJ1-1 provide the parts outside the CDR3, is KAGVTQTPRYLIKTRGQQVTLSCSPISGHRSVSWYQQTPGQGLQFLFEYFSETQRNKGNFPGRFSGRQFSNSRSEMNVSTLELGDSALYLCASSPLDRASMNTEAFFGQGTRLTVV.

This sequence joins TRBV13 and TRBJ2-1; possibly TRBD1 for D (5 bases). The CDR3 is made up of 14 amino acids. V was pared by 0 bases and J by 5 bases, with 8 bases between. Germline V CDR1 and CDR2: PRHDT, FYEKMQ (reference sequence). The DNA for the CDR3 is TGTGCCAGCAGCTTAGGCGAAGGGGACAATGAGCAGTTCTTC. This gives the protein CASSLGEGDNEQFF.

There are a few counts of this clone. The rearrangement uses TRBV28 and TRBJ1-1; D is uncertain. Germline V gives CDR1 MDHEN, CDR2 SYDVKM. Trimming left V 2 bases short and J 1 base short, with 8 bases between. This CDR3 spans 14 amino acids. The CDR3 here is CASSLTQKNTEAFF. CDR3 sequence (DNA): TGTGCCAGCAGTTTAACACAGAAGAACACTGAAGCTTTCTTT.

This clone turned up a few times. V gene TRBV27 combines with J gene TRBJ2-3; perhaps TRBD2 as D (6 bases). Between the trimmed V and J ends, which lost 5 bases and 2 bases, there was a span of 11 bases. The CDR3 runs 14 residues. Germline V CDR1 and CDR2: MNHEY, SMNVEV (reference sequence). CDR3 protein: CASSGGSPTDTQYF. CDR3 bases: TGTGCCAGCAGTGGAGGGTCGCCCACAGATACGCAGTATTTT.

The CDR3 loop reads CASSPVSNSPLHF. The CDR3 nucleotides are TGCGCCAGCAGCCCGGTTTCGAATTCACCCCTCCACTTT. The chain recombines TRBV5-1 with TRBJ1-6; D gene ambiguous. Germline V lookup: CDR1 SGHRS, CDR2 YFSETQ. CDR3 length: 13 residues. Trimming took 4 bases from V and 7 from J, leaving 9 bases between them.

J is TRBJ2-1 and V is TRBV5-4; TRBD2 agrees at 12 bases. The length of the CDR3 is 17 residues. Looked up from germline, CDR1 is SGHNT and CDR2 is YYREEE (reference sequence). The V gene end was trimmed by 4 bases and the J gene end by 6 bases; junction bases not matched to a gene: 11. The CDR3 DNA reads TGTGCCAGCAGCAAACGAGGACTAGCGGGACGATCCAATGAGCAGTTCTTC. This codes for CASSKRGLAGRSNEQFF.

This clone was observed once. The gene calls are TRBV27 and TRBJ1-1; 7 nucleotides line up with TRBD1. CDR3 size: 14 residues. Germline V gene data show CDR1 as MNHEY and CDR2 as SMNVEV (reference sequence). V trimming: 6 bases; J trimming: 7 bases; junction bases outside the gene matches: 11. The CDR3: CASRVTGRNGEAFF. The CDR3 DNA is TGTGCCAGCAGGGTGACAGGGAGAAACGGTGAAGCTTTCTTT.

The chain is built from TRBV5-1 and TRBJ1-4, with 7 bases fitting TRBD1. This CDR3 spans 16 amino acids. Germline CDR1 SGHRS, CDR2 YFSETQ. V gave up 6 bases and J gave up 5 bases; unmatched junction bases: 13. CDR3 sequence (DNA): TGCGCCAGCACCACCGGTAGACAGGGAATAAATGAAAAACTGTTTTTT. It translates to CASTTGRQGINEKLFF.

The V call is TRBV25-1, the J call TRBJ1-6; D gene ambiguous. Germline CDR1 reads MGHDK; CDR2 reads SYGVNS. The CDR3 runs 14 residues. V was trimmed by 7 bases and J by 0 bases, leaving 7 bases between them. Written as DNA, the CDR3 is TGTGCCAGCAACCCCGGCTCCTATAATTCACCCCTCCACTTT. It encodes CASNPGSYNSPLHF.

This chain uses TRBV5-6 with TRBJ1-2; D unresolved. Looked up from germline, CDR1 is SGHDT and CDR2 is YYEEEE. The CDR3 length is 15 residues. Trimming cost V 3 bases and J 8 bases, with 20 bases left between them. The CDR3 DNA sequence: TGTGCCAGCAGCTCGTTTGTCCCGCGGACGGGAGGCTACACCTTC. Translating it yields CASSSFVPRTGGYTF.

V is TRBV6-5 and J is TRBJ1-2; D gene uncertain. Deletions cut 8 bases from V and 0 bases from J, with 13 bases between. This CDR3 spans 14 amino acids. CDR1 and CDR2 from the germline V gene are MNHEY and SVGAGI. The CDR3 here is CASAPGAANYGYTF. CDR3 nucleotide sequence: TGTGCCAGCGCCCCGGGAGCAGCTAACTATGGCTACACCTTC.

The gene calls are TRBV5-1 and TRBJ1-6; 8 bases fit TRBD1. The CDR3 has 16 residues. Germline CDR1 is SGHRS and CDR2 is YFSETQ. The junction had 7 bases not matched to a gene; V was cut back by 0 bases and J by 8 bases. For the CDR3, the DNA is TGCGCCAGCAGCTTGGGGGGACAGGCTGGGTATTCACCCCTCCACTTT. Its protein is CASSLGGQAGYSPLHF.

CDR3 sequence: CASSEEGGNTEAFF. The CDR3 coding sequence is TGTGCCAGCAGTGAAGAAGGGGGAAACACTGAAGCTTTCTTT. The chain couples TRBV2 to TRBJ1-1; D may be TRBD1 (6 bases). This CDR3 comprises 14 residues. V dropped 1 base and J dropped 2 bases, with 8 bases sitting between them. Germline V gene data show CDR1 as SNHLY and CDR2 as FYNNEI. Combining the CDR3 with reference TRBV2 and TRBJ1-1 gives the whole variable domain EPEVTQTPSHQVTQMGQEVILRCVPISNHLYFYWYRQILGQKVEFLVSFYNNEISEKSEIFDDQFSVERPDGSNFTLKIRSTKLEDSAMYFCASSEEGGNTEAFFGQGTRLTVV.

V is TRBV7-8 and J is TRBJ1-5; D ambiguous. Germline V gives CDR1 SGHVS, CDR2 FQNEAQ. This CDR3 spans 14 amino acids. Trimming left V 5 bases short and J 5 bases short, with 13 bases between. The CDR3 coding sequence is TGTGCCAGCAGCACTACTTCCCGGGATCAGCCCCAGCATTTT. Its translation is CASSTTSRDQPQHF.

Here the CDR3 DNA reads TGTGCCAGCAGTTTCAGCCGGGACAGGGGTTACGAGCAGTACTTC. Translating it yields CASSFSRDRGYEQYF. This chain joins TRBV6-6 and TRBJ2-7, with 10 bases lining up with TRBD1. In germline, CDR1 is MNHNY, CDR2 SVGAGI (reference sequence). The CDR3 extends over 15 amino acids. After removal of 4 bases from V and 4 bases from J, the junction contained 7 bases not matched to a gene.

The chain is built from TRBV9 and TRBJ2-7; 8 bases map to TRBD2. Germline V lookup: CDR1 SGDLS, CDR2 YYNGEE. This CDR3 comprises 15 residues. V was pared by 4 bases and J by 2 bases, with 8 bases of the junction left unmatched. CDR3 DNA: TGTGCCAGCAGCTTAAACGGGGGGGCCACCTACGAGCAGTACTTC. Protein product: CASSLNGGATYEQYF. Based on the CDR3 plus reference TRBV9 and TRBJ2-7, the full variable domain is DSGVTQTPKHLITATGQRVTLRCSPRSGDLSVYWYQQSLDQGLQFLIQYYNGEERAKGNILERFSAQQFPDLHSELNLSSLELGDSALYFCASSLNGGATYEQYFGPGTRLTVT.

CDR3 coding DNA: TGTGCCAGCAGTGAAGCCGGGACAGGCACAGATACGCAGTATTTT. Encoded protein: CASSEAGTGTDTQYF. This chain links TRBV2 with TRBJ2-3, with 7 bases aligning to TRBD1. After removal of 0 bases from V and 1 base from J, the junction contained 1 base not matched to a gene. The germline V gene encodes CDR1 SNHLY and CDR2 FYNNEI. This CDR3 is 15 amino acids long.

The sample holds a few counts of this clone. V and J are TRBV6-1 and TRBJ1-5; tentative D call: TRBD1 (6 bases). Germline values: CDR1 MNHNS, CDR2 SASEGT. Trimming removed 2 bases from V and 6 bases from J, with 17 bases in between. The CDR3 is 16 residues long. The CDR3 DNA follows: TGTGCCAGCAGTGAAAGCACAGGGAGTGGTGGTCAGCCCCAGCATTTT. It yields the protein CASSESTGSGGQPQHF.